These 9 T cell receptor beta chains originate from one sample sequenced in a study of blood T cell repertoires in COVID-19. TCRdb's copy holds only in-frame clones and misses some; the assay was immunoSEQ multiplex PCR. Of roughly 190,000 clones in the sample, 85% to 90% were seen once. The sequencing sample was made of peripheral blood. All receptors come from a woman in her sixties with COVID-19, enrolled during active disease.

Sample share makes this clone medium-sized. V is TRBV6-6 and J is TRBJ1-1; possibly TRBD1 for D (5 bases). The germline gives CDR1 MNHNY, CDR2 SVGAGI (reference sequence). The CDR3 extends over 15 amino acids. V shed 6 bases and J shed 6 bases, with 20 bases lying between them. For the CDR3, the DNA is TGTGCCAGCAGCCCAGCCCGTGGCAGGGCCGCTGAAGCTTTCTTT. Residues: CASSPARGRAAEAFF.

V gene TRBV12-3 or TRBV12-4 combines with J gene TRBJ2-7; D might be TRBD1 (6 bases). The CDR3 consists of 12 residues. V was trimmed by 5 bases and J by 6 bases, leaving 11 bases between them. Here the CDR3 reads CASSRTVSEQYF. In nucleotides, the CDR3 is TGTGCCAGCAGTAGGACAGTTAGCGAGCAGTACTTC.

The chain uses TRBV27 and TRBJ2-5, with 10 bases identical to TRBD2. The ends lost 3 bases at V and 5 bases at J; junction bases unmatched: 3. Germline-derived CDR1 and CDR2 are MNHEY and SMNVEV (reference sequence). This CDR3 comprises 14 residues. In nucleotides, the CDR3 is TGTGCCAGCAGTTTTAAGACTAGCGGGGAGACCCAGTACTTC. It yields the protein CASSFKTSGETQYF.

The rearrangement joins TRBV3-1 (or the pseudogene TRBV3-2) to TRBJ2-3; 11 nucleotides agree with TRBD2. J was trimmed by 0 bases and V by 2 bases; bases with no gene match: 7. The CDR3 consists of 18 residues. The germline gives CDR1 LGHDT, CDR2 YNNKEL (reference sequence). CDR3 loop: CASSQRLAGPTSTDTQYF. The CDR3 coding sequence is TGTGCCAGCAGCCAAAGACTAGCGGGGCCGACTAGCACAGATACGCAGTATTTT.

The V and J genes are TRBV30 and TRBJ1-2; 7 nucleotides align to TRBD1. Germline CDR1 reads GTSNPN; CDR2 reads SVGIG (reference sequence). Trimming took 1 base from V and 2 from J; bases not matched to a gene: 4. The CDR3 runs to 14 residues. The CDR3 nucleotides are TGTGCCTGGAGTGGTAAGGGACAGAACTATGGCTACACCTTC. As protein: CAWSGKGQNYGYTF.

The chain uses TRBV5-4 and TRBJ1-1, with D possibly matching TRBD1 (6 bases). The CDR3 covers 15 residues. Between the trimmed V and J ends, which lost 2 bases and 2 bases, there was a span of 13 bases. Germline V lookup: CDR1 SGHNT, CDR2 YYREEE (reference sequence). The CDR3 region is CASSLQTGINTEAFF. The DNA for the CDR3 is TGTGCCAGCAGCTTACAGACAGGCATAAACACTGAAGCTTTCTTT.

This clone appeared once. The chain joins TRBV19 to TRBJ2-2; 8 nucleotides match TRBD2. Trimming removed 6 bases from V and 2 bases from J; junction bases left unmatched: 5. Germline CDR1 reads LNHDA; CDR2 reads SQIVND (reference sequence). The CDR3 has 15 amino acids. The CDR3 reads CASRPGLANTGELFF. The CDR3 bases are TGTGCCAGTAGACCCGGACTAGCTAACACCGGGGAGCTGTTTTTT.

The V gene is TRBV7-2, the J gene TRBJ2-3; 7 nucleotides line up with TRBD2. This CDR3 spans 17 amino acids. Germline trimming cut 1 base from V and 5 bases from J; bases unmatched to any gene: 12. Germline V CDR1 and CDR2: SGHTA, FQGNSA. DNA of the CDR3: TGTGCCAGCAGCTTAGAAACTAGCGTCGAACGGGTAGATACGCAGTATTTT. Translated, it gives CASSLETSVERVDTQYF.

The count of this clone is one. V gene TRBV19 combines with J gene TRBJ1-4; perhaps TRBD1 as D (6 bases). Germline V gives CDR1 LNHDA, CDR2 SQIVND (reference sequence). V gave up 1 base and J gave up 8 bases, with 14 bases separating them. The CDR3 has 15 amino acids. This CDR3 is CASSIVGDNDEKLFF. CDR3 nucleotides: TGTGCCAGTAGTATAGTGGGGGACAACGACGAAAAACTGTTTTTT.